This T cell receptor (beta chain) came from a study of shared clonotypes between healthy human individuals. The assay was immunoSEQ multiplex PCR, and TCRdb's table has in-frame clones only and misses some. The table lists roughly 2.5 million clones, just over 90% of them singletons. The investigators split CD4+ cells into a CD45RA+ naive subset and a CD45RA-negative memory subset. Trimming left V 0 bases short and J 3 bases short, with 9 bases between. CDR1 is SGDLS, CDR2 YYNGEE, per germline. This CDR3 spans 14 amino acids. Sequencing input: naive CD4+ T cells sorted from blood. Subset of the sample: CD45RA+ positively selected. The receptor comes from a young man in good health. V is TRBV9 and J is TRBJ1-1; D is unclear. CDR3 sequence: CASSVGGEDTEAFF. CDR3 nucleotide sequence: TGTGCCAGCAGCGTAGGAGGTGAGGACACTGAAGCTTTCTTT.